What follows are 21 T cell receptor beta chains derived from one specimen sequenced in a study of beta chain features in type 1 diabetes. These TCRs are of unknown antigen specificity. TCRB transcripts that were expressed got sequenced, as all of the isolated RNA had been reverse transcribed. Clones were read by immunoSEQ multiplex PCR, and TCRdb kept only the in-frame ones, dropping some. The table has approximately 150,000 clones, 7.5% to 9.5% seen once. Whole-study findings and limits: Moderately but significantly shorter TCRB CDR3s were found in Type 1 diabetes patients in all four CD4+ subsets.

The sample comprised central memory CD4+ T cells from blood. The receptors originated from a man aged 30 to 45 with type 1 diabetes.

This clone was counted a few times. The genes are TRBV9 and TRBJ2-2; D is perhaps TRBD1 (5 bases). Trimming shortened V by 3 bases and J by 4 bases, and 13 bases separated the two germline ends. This CDR3 contains 15 residues. CDR1 is SGDLS and CDR2 is YYNGEE in the germline V gene. CDR3 protein: CASSAFSGLTGELFF. The CDR3 bases are TGTGCCAGCAGCGCGTTCTCAGGGCTCACCGGGGAGCTGTTTTTT.

In this sample, this clone turned up a few times. This sequence joins TRBV30 and TRBJ1-1; TRBD1 agrees at 9 bases. Trimming removed 5 bases from V and 5 bases from J; junction bases left unmatched: 6. From germline, CDR1 is GTSNPN and CDR2 SVGIG (reference sequence). The CDR3 length is 13 residues. In DNA form, the CDR3 reads TGTGCCTGGGCGGGACAGGGCGGGACTGAAGCTTTCTTT. Protein: CAWAGQGGTEAFF.

This clone was seen a handful of times. The CDR3 nucleotides read TGTGCCAGCAGCTTCACTGTGGACAGGGGATCAGGAGGCTACACCTTC. It translates to CASSFTVDRGSGGYTF. This chain uses TRBV27 with TRBJ1-2; 9 bases agree with TRBD1. The CDR3 is made up of 16 amino acids. Germline assignment: CDR1 MNHEY and CDR2 SMNVEV (reference sequence). With 6 bases clipped from V and 8 bases from J, the junction kept 16 bases outside the gene matches.

This clone was counted a few times. CDR3 sequence reads: CASSLAPGSNEKLFF. CDR3 in DNA: TGTGCCAGCAGCTTGGCCCCCGGGAGTAATGAAAAACTGTTTTTT. V is TRBV7-2 and J is TRBJ1-4; D gene unclear. The CDR3 runs to 15 residues. Per the germline V gene, CDR1 is SGHTA and CDR2 is FQGNSA. Trimming shortened V by 3 bases and J by 4 bases, and 12 bases separated the two germline ends.

This chain uses TRBV15 with TRBJ1-6; D is uncertain. With 8 bases removed from V and 0 bases from J, the gap between germline ends came to 8 bases. Germline V lookup: CDR1 LNHNV, CDR2 YYDKDF (reference sequence). The CDR3 spans 14 residues. CDR3 DNA sequence: TGTGCCACCGGAGGGAGCTCCTATAATTCACCCCTCCACTTT. Encoded protein: CATGGSSYNSPLHF.

V is TRBV7-2 and J is TRBJ2-7; weak D call: TRBD1 (5 bases). CDR1 and CDR2 from the germline V gene are SGHTA and FQGNSA. Trimming pared 2 bases from V and 6 bases from J, leaving 14 bases between. The CDR3 length is 14 residues. This chain's CDR3 is CASSLWGKPGEQYF. The CDR3 DNA reads as TGTGCCAGCAGCTTATGGGGCAAACCGGGCGAGCAGTACTTC. Drawing the rest from reference TRBV7-2 and TRBJ2-7, the complete variable domain is GAGVSQSPSNKVTEKGKDVELRCDPISGHTALYWYRQSLGQGLEFLIYFQGNSAPDKSGLPSDRFSAERTGGSVSTLTIQRTQQEDSAVYLCASSLWGKPGEQYFGPGTRLTVT.

In its sample, this clone was seen a few times. V and J are TRBV9 and TRBJ2-1; a weak D match, TRBD1 (5 bases). The CDR3 length is 15 residues. The ends were cut back, 5 bases at V and 13 bases at J, with 25 bases in the middle. Germline V gene lookup returns CDR1 SGDLS and CDR2 YYNGEE. In DNA form, the CDR3 reads TGTGCCAGCAGTCCCCCCCCAGGGATAACTCCACGACAGTTCTTC. This gives the protein CASSPPPGITPRQFF. Together with reference TRBV9 and TRBJ2-1, the CDR3 gives the full variable domain: DSGVTQTPKHLITATGQRVTLRCSPRSGDLSVYWYQQSLDQGLQFLIQYYNGEERAKGNILERFSAQQFPDLHSELNLSSLELGDSALYFCASSPPPGITPRQFFGPGTRLTVL.

Only a few counts were recorded for this clone. The V and J genes are TRBV11-1 and TRBJ2-1; 9 nucleotides line up with TRBD1. This CDR3 contains 14 residues. After removal of 6 bases from V and 4 bases from J, the junction contained 4 bases not matched to a gene. Germline CDR1 SGHAT, CDR2 FQDESV (reference sequence). The CDR3 sequence is CASSRQGDYNEQFF. The CDR3 bases are TGTGCCAGCAGTCGACAGGGGGATTACAATGAGCAGTTCTTC. Based on the CDR3 plus reference TRBV11-1 and TRBJ2-1, the full variable domain is EAEVAQSPRYKITEKSQAVAFWCDPISGHATLYWYRQILGQGPELLVQFQDESVVDDSQLPKDRFSAERLKGVDSTLKIQPAELGDSAMYLCASSRQGDYNEQFFGPGTRLTVL.

This clone was seen a single time. The gene calls are TRBV2 and TRBJ1-1, with TRBD1 matching 7 bases. Per germline, CDR1 SNHLY and CDR2 FYNNEI. This CDR3 spans 13 amino acids. J gave up 4 bases and V 4 bases, and 3 bases lay outside the gene matches. The CDR3 loop reads CASSGGQITEAFF. The CDR3 DNA sequence: TGTGCCAGCAGTGGGGGACAGATCACTGAAGCTTTCTTT.

This CDR3 is CASWRDLGVPETQYF. The CDR3 bases are TGCGCCAGCTGGAGGGATTTGGGTGTTCCAGAGACCCAGTACTTC. This sequence joins TRBV5-1 and TRBJ2-5, with D perhaps TRBD2 (6 bases). The CDR3 runs 15 residues. V was trimmed by 7 bases and J by 4 bases, leaving 20 bases between them. Germline V gene lookup returns CDR1 SGHRS and CDR2 YFSETQ.

V and J are TRBV7-9 and TRBJ2-1; possibly TRBD1 for D (6 bases). The V end was cut by 5 bases, the J end by 10 bases, with 12 bases between. Germline loops: CDR1 SEHNR, CDR2 FQNEAQ (reference sequence). The CDR3 is 12 residues long. This chain's CDR3 is CASSERGYEQFF. In DNA, the CDR3 is TGTGCCAGCAGCGAAAGGGGGTACGAGCAGTTCTTC.

This chain joins TRBV7-9 and TRBJ2-1, with TRBD2 matching over 8 bases. Germline V gives CDR1 SEHNR, CDR2 FQNEAQ (reference sequence). Unmatched junction bases numbered 6, after V lost 4 bases and J lost 7 bases. This CDR3 is 14 amino acids long. The CDR3, as DNA: TGTGCCAGCAGCTACCGAGCGGGGGTTAATGAGCAGTTCTTC. Encoded protein: CASSYRAGVNEQFF.

This clone was found a few times. V and J are TRBV7-2 and TRBJ2-6, with TRBD1 matching over 7 bases. Germline assignment: CDR1 SGHTA and CDR2 FQGNSA. With 4 bases clipped from V and 8 bases from J, the junction kept 5 bases outside the gene matches. The CDR3 spans 14 residues. The CDR3 DNA reads TGTGCCAGCAGCTCCCGACAGGGCTCCAACGTCCTGACTTTC. Protein product: CASSSRQGSNVLTF.

This clone was counted between two and nine times. Other DNA sequences in this sample translate to the same CDR3. This chain uses TRBV5-1 with TRBJ2-7, with 7 bases matching TRBD1. CDR3 length equals 13 residues. Germline V gives CDR1 SGHRS, CDR2 YFSETQ. V lost 5 bases to trimming and J lost 3 bases; unmatched junction nucleotides: 5. The DNA for the CDR3 is TGCGCCAGCAGTCGCCGGGACAGCTACGAGCAGTACTTC. Its translation: CASSRRDSYEQYF.

This clone showed up just a few times. J is TRBJ2-7 and V is TRBV2; TRBD2 might be the D (6 bases). This CDR3 has 17 residues. V lost 3 bases and J 4 bases, leaving 22 bases between the germline ends. The V gene's germline CDR1 is SNHLY and CDR2 FYNNEI. The CDR3 is CASSEAAGRGGSYEQYF. The CDR3 DNA reads as TGTGCCAGCAGTGAGGCAGCGGGCCGGGGCGGGTCTTACGAGCAGTACTTC.

This clone was seen a handful of times. The V gene is TRBV2, the J gene TRBJ1-1, with 8 bases that match TRBD1. After removal of 6 bases from V and 1 base from J, the junction contained 1 base not matched to a gene. The CDR3 loop spans 13 amino acids. Germline CDR1 SNHLY, CDR2 FYNNEI. CDR3 bases: TGTGCCAGCAGGGGACAGGCGAACACTGAAGCTTTCTTT. This encodes CASRGQANTEAFF.

The V call is TRBV30, the J call TRBJ2-3; TRBD2 agrees at 10 bases. This CDR3 region has 16 residues. The germline gives CDR1 GTSNPN, CDR2 SVGIG (reference sequence). V lost 3 bases, J lost 1 base, and 7 bases stayed unmatched. CDR3 DNA sequence: TGTGCCTGGAGCCGCAGACTAGCGGGCGGCACAGATACGCAGTATTTT. Residues: CAWSRRLAGGTDTQYF.

The rearrangement joins TRBV27 to TRBJ2-7, with 7 bases that match TRBD1. Trimming removed 5 bases from V and 7 bases from J; junction bases left unmatched: 14. Germline V gene sequence: CDR1 MNHEY, CDR2 SMNVEV (reference sequence). CDR3 length: 15 residues. CDR3 residues: CASSPWTGKRREQYF. Written as DNA, the CDR3 is TGTGCCAGCAGTCCCTGGACAGGAAAAAGGCGGGAGCAGTACTTC.

This chain links TRBV7-9 with TRBJ1-1; 10 bases align to TRBD1. Germline CDR1 is SEHNR and CDR2 is FQNEAQ (reference sequence). The length of the CDR3 is 16 residues. V gave up 5 bases and J gave up 0 bases; unmatched junction bases: 6. The CDR3 coding sequence is TGTGCCAGCAGCCCCGGGACAGGGGCGATGAACACTGAAGCTTTCTTT. This sequence encodes CASSPGTGAMNTEAFF.

This clone was counted between two and nine times. The genes are TRBV2 and TRBJ1-1; 9 nucleotides agree with TRBD1. After removal of 8 bases from V and 6 bases from J, the junction contained 10 bases not matched to a gene. The CDR3 extends over 14 amino acids. Germline V gene lookup returns CDR1 SNHLY and CDR2 FYNNEI. CDR3 sequence: CASEAGTGYAEAFF. The CDR3, as DNA: TGTGCCAGCGAGGCCGGGACAGGGTACGCTGAAGCTTTCTTT.

The chain is built from TRBV18 and TRBJ2-3, with 7 nucleotides matching TRBD1. J gave up 4 bases and V 4 bases, and 5 bases lay outside the gene matches. The CDR3 extends over 14 amino acids. CDR1 is KGHSH, CDR2 LQKENI, per germline. The CDR3 sequence is CASSLGQAADTQYF. CDR3 DNA sequence: TGTGCCAGCTCACTCGGACAGGCGGCAGATACGCAGTATTTT.